This TCR beta chain was captured in a study of cytomegalovirus exposure and HLA in healthy donors. Study-wide results and limits: The majority of CMV-associated TCR beta chains were reported as apparently HLA-restricted in a later analysis. Cytomegalovirus-associated TCR beta chains were listed, numbering around 150. Among TCR beta chains of equal frequency, HLA-associated ones were more clonally expanded in a later analysis.

This PCR relied on a set of 60 Vbeta primers and 13 Jbeta primers. TCRdb keeps only in-frame clones here, not all; method: immunoSEQ multiplex PCR. The sample holds approximately 40,000 clones. No record exists of this donor's CMV serostatus. For this clone: Its antigen remains unidentified. One end of the junction does not line up with germline, which may come from a read error.

The V gene's germline CDR1 is GTSNPN and CDR2 SVGIG (reference sequence). This CDR3 has 15 residues. This chain connects TRBV30 to TRBJ1-1, with D perhaps matching TRBD1 (6 bases). Material: PBMCs. The sequence derives from a human donor in good health. The CDR3: CAGSVGGAKNTEAFF. CDR3 sequence (DNA): TGTGCCGGGAGTGTGGGGGGGGCGAAGAACACTGAAGCTTTCTTT.